This T cell receptor beta chain originates from a study of blood T cell repertoires in COVID-19 (dated by TCRdb to between 2020 and 2021). Background for the entire study: The collaborator samples originated in the United States, Italy and Spain and spanned the acute and convalescent phases of COVID-19. Where HLA class I and class II types were available, the types were taken from metadata supplied by the sample provider, not from assay-based typing. The dataset comprised deeply sampled blood TCRbeta repertoires from subjects exposed to, actively infected with, or recovered from COVID-19. The sample metadata nearly always contained a de-identified subject ID, COVID-19 status, age in years and sex. The material from the prospective study consisted of cDNA or gDNA derived from T cells, B-cell-depleted T cells, or PBMCs. A freely available public database, intended as a resource for researchers studying the immune response to SARS-CoV-2, is where the repertoires were released. The samples were drawn from the first 160 participants of the ongoing ImmuneRACE study and from over 950 subjects provided by 6 global collaborators. The research as a whole found: The quantity of clinical and demographic metadata differed by source and by participant and was supplied without curation.

This clone was observed a single time. Its binding antigen is unknown. Qualities for individual bases were not recorded, and no much larger clone is one base off. Its CDR3 holds 16 amino acids, cysteine through phenylalanine. Left in the record is the CDR3 DNA by itself, 48 bases read in frame from the first base. From a lookup of the germline V gene, CDR1 and CDR2 are SGHTA and FQGTGA. Here V drops 2 bases and J drops 5 bases, and the junction holds 6 bases not matched to any gene. TCRbeta CDR3 regions were amplified from genomic DNA using the immunoSEQ Assay, a bias-controlled multiplex PCR. On the authors' methods: Within the assay, amplification of reference gene primers was used to estimate how many nucleated cells each sample contained. To quantify the absolute abundance of each unique TCRbeta CDR3 rearrangement, sequence reads were collapsed and filtered. For each sample, productive Simpson clonality was calculated as the square root of Simpson's diversity index over productive rearrangements. As stored in TCRdb, this immuneACCESS dataset retains in-frame rearrangements with V and J assigned. A fraction of the clones does not appear; measured against another copy, unresolved V genes explain less than half of the discrepancy, and the remainder lacks a known reason. The V and J calls and clone size were taken over from that table, and D and trimming were inferred from the DNA. The sample data list about 210,000 clones, and under 90% of these were observed just once. The biggest ten clones account for 2.5% to 3% of the sample.

Whole blood was collected in K2EDTA tubes by collaborating institutions according to the institutions' own protocols. For TCRbeta analysis, collaborator samples were shipped as frozen whole blood, as isolated PBMCs, or as DNA extracted from either sample type. The sequence was collected from a woman between 40 and 50 years old with active or convalescent COVID-19. This receptor chain uses TRBV7-3 and TRBJ2-2; TRBD2 matches 9 bases in the middle. Source material: peripheral blood. The CDR3 sequence is CASSLSRTSDTGELFF. The sequence in DNA is TGTGCCAGCAGCTTATCCCGGACTAGCGATACCGGGGAGCTGTTTTTT.